This T cell receptor (beta chain) is drawn from a study of blood T cell repertoires in COVID-19. Study-level information: Recovered participants had two consecutive negative NP/OP PCR tests, healthcare professional clearance, or symptom resolution. Samples taken during acute and convalescent COVID-19 were collected in the United States, Italy and Spain.

In germline, CDR1 is LNHDA, CDR2 SQIVND (reference sequence). The CDR3 consists of 14 residues. V lost 8 bases and J lost 8; bases outside the gene matches: 9. Participant-reported clinical history was the basis for cohort assignment. In the original workflow: Reference gene primers were amplified, and this amplification served to estimate nucleated cell counts. Method: immunoSEQ multiplex PCR; TCRdb's copy keeps in-frame clones and lacks some. V, J and clone size reflect that table, while D and trimming were determined from the DNA. The sample has about 170,000 clones, around three quarters seen once.

Sequenced sample: PBMCs or T cells enriched from blood (not recorded which). The chain recombines TRBV19 with TRBJ2-1; TRBD1 matches 10 bases. The sequence came from an older woman in a cohort exposed to, infected with or recovered from COVID-19 (not recorded which). The CDR3 protein is CASADRGRRDEQFF. CDR3 in DNA: TGTGCCAGTGCAGACAGGGGGCGCAGGGATGAGCAGTTCTTC.